This T cell receptor beta chain was sequenced in a study of beta chain features in type 1 diabetes. For this clone: The antigen remains unidentified.

Every isolated RNA sample was fully reverse transcribed, so sequencing captured expressed TCRB transcripts. Produced via immunoSEQ multiplex PCR; TCRdb's table is partial and in-frame only. This table holds roughly 180,000 clones, approximately 8.1% found once. The V gene lost 0 bases and the J gene lost 11 bases, with 11 bases spanning the gap. The CDR3 length is 12 residues. CDR1 and CDR2 (germline): SGHDT, YYEEEE. Study results and caveats: Relative to healthy donors, patients appeared to have naive, central memory and Treg TCRB repertoires that were more similar. Moderate yet significant TCRB CDR3 shortening was seen in Type 1 diabetes patients in all four CD4+ subsets.

The authors took one heparinised blood draw, averaging approximately 0.12 L, from each donor. The TCR sequence derives from a young man with type 1 diabetes. The V and J genes are TRBV5-6 and TRBJ2-5; maybe TRBD2 (5 bases). The material sequenced was central memory CD4+ T cells from blood. The CDR3 sequence: CASSLEDSRQYF. DNA for the CDR3: TGTGCCAGCAGCTTGGAGGACTCGCGGCAGTACTTC.